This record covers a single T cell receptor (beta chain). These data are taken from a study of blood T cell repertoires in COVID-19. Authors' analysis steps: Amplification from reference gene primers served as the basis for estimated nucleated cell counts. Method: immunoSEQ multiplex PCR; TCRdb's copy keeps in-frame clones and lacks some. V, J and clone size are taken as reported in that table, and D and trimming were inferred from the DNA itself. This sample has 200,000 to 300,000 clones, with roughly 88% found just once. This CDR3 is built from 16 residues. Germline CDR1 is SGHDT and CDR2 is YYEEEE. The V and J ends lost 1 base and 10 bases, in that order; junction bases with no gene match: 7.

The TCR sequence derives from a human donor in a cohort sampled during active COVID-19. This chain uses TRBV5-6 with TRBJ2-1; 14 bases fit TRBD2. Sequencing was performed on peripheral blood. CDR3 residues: CASSLRGLAGVYEQFF. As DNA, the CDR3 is TGTGCCAGCAGCTTGCGGGGACTAGCGGGAGTTTACGAGCAGTTCTTC.